This TCR beta chain was recovered during a study of blood T cell repertoires in COVID-19. Study information: COVID-19 samples, acute and convalescent, were from the United States, Italy and Spain. Nucleic acid was either cDNA or gDNA, and it came from T cells, B-cell-depleted T cells, or PBMCs.

Authors' analysis steps: Reference gene primer amplification in the assay estimated nucleated cell counts. Data came from immunoSEQ multiplex PCR; TCRdb stores just in-frame clones and leaves some out. For V, J and clone size, that table is used; D and trimming come from the DNA. The sample lists 190,000 or so clones; 90% were seen once. Germline V CDR1 and CDR2: LNHDA, SQIVND (reference sequence). This CDR3 spans 15 amino acids. J was trimmed by 4 bases and V by 3 bases; bases with no gene match: 9. The receptor was derived from a man between 50 and 59 years old with acute or convalescent COVID-19. Sequencing was carried out using peripheral blood. The chain has TRBV19 and TRBJ2-7; TRBD1 agrees at 7 bases. In nucleotides, the CDR3 is TGTGCCAGTAGTATGATGACGGCAGGGGGTTACGAGCAGTACTTC. This translates into CASSMMTAGGYEQYF.